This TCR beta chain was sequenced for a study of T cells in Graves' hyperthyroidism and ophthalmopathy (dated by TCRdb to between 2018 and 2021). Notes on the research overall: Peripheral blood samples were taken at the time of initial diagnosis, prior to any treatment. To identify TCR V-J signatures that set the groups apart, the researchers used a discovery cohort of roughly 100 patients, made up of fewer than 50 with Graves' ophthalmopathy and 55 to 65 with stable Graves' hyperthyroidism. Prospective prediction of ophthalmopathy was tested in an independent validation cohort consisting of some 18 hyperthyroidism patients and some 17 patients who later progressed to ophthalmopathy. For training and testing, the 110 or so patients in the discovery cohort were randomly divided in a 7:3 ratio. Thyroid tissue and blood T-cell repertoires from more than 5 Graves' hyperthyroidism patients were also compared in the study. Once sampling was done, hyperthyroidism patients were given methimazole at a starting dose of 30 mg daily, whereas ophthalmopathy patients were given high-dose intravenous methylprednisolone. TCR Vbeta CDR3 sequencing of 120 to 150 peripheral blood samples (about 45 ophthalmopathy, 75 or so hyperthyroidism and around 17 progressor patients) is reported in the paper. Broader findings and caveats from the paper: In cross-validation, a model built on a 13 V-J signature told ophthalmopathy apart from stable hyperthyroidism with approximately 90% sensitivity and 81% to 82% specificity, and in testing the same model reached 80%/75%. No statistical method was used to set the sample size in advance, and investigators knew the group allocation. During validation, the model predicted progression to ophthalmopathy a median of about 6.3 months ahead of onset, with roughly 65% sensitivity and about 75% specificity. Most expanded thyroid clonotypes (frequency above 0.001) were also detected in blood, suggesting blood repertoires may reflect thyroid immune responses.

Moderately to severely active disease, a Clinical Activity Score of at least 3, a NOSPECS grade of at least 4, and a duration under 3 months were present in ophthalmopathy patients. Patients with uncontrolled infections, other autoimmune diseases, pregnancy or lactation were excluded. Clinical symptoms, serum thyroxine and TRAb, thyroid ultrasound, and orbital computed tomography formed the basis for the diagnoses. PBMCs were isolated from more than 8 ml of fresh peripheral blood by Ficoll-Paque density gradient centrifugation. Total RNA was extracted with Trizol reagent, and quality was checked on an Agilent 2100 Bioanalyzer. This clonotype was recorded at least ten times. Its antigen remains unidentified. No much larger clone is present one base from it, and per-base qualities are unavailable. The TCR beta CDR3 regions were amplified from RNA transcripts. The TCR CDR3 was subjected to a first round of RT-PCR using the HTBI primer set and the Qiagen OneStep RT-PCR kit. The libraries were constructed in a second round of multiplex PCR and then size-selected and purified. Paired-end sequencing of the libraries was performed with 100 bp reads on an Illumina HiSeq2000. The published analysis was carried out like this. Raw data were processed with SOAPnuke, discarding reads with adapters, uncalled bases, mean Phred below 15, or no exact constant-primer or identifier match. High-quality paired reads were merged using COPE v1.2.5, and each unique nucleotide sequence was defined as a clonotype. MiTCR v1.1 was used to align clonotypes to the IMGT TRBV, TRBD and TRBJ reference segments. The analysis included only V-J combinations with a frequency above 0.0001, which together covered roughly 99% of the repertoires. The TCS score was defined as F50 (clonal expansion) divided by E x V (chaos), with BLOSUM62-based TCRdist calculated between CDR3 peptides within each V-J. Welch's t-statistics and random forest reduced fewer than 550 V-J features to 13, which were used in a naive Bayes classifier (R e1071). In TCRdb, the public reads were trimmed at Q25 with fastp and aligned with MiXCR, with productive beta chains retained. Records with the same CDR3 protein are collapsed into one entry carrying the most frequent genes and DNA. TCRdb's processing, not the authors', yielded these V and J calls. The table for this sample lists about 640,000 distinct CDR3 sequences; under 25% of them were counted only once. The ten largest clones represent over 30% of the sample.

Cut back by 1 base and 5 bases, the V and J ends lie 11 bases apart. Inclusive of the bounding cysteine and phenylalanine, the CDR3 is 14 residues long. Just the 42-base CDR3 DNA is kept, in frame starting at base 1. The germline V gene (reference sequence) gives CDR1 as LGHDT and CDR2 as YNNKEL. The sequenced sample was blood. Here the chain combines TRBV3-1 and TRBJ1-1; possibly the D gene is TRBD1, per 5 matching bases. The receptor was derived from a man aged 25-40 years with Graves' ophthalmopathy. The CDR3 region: CASSQGQGGTEAFF. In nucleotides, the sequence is TGTGCCAGCAGCCAAGGTCAGGGAGGGACTGAAGCTTTCTTT.